Listed here are 22 T cell receptor beta chains from one sample, sequenced in a study of T cells in Graves' hyperthyroidism and ophthalmopathy. Amplification targeted TCR beta CDR3 regions from RNA transcripts. RT-PCR in the first round (using the HTBI primer set) targeted the TCR CDR3. TCRdb passed the multiplex PCR reads through MiXCR, listing each CDR3 protein once. This table holds about 720,000 distinct CDR3 sequences, roughly a sixth found once. Sequencing input: blood. Receptor source: a woman aged 45-60 years with Graves' hyperthyroidism that later progressed to Graves' ophthalmopathy.

Ten or more counts support this clonotype. The chain links TRBV6-1 to TRBJ1-4; weak D call: TRBD1 (6 bases). V was shortened by 3 bases and J by 5 bases, with 10 bases between the two germline ends. The CDR3 is 14 residues long. From germline, CDR1 is MNHNS and CDR2 SASEGT. DNA for the CDR3: TGTGCCAGCAGTGAGGGCAGGGGAAATGAAAAACTGTTTTTT. Its translation is CASSEGRGNEKLFF.

This clonotype has only a few counts. The chain joins TRBV11-2 to TRBJ2-1; D is possibly TRBD1 (6 bases). The CDR3 runs to 15 residues. Trimming took 4 bases from V and 5 from J, leaving 15 bases between them. Germline values: CDR1 SGHAT, CDR2 FQNNGV. The CDR3 DNA reads as TGTGCCAGCAGCTCCCTAACCGGGACAAACAATGAGCAGTTCTTC. Protein: CASSSLTGTNNEQFF.

This clonotype was observed a few times. The genes are TRBV28 and TRBJ1-2, with D unclear. The CDR3 covers 11 residues. CDR1 is MDHEN and CDR2 is SYDVKM in the germline V gene. The ends were cut back, 10 bases at V and 5 bases at J, with 11 bases in the middle. CDR3 bases: TGTGCCATTGACGGACTGTATGGCTACACCTTC. It encodes CAIDGLYGYTF.

In this sample, this clonotype turned up a few times. V usage is TRBV7-8 and J usage is TRBJ1-1; TRBD1 agrees at 7 bases. This CDR3 is built from 19 residues. V shed 5 bases, J shed 0 bases, and the junction held 18 bases outside the gene matches. Germline-derived CDR1 and CDR2 are SGHVS and FQNEAQ. In DNA form, the CDR3 reads TGTGCCAGCAGCCCCTTTCCGGGACAGAAATCTAGTATGAACACTGAAGCTTTCTTT. Protein sequence: CASSPFPGQKSSMNTEAFF.

This clonotype occurred many times. The chain carries TRBV11-2 and TRBJ2-2, with D possibly being TRBD1 (6 bases). The CDR3 consists of 16 residues. The V and J ends lost 3 bases and 1 base respectively, with 12 bases between them. Germline CDR1 is SGHAT and CDR2 is FQNNGV. The CDR3 nucleotides read TGTGCCAGCAGCTTTAACAGGGCTGGGAACACCGGGGAGCTGTTTTTT. Amino acids: CASSFNRAGNTGELFF.

CDR3 loop: CASSLLIVPEAFF. CDR3 DNA: TGTGCCAGCAGCTTACTTATCGTTCCTGAAGCTTTCTTT. The V gene is TRBV7-2, the J gene TRBJ1-1; D is undetermined. Germline V gene lookup returns CDR1 SGHTA and CDR2 FQGNSA. V was cut by 2 bases and J by 6 bases, with 10 bases left in between. The length of the CDR3 is 13 residues.

This clonotype was picked up many times. The V gene is TRBV14, the J gene TRBJ1-1, with D perhaps TRBD1 (6 bases). CDR3 length: 15 amino acids. V gave up 1 base and J gave up 5 bases, with 14 bases separating them. Germline CDR1 reads SGHDN; CDR2 reads FVKESK. The CDR3 DNA reads as TGTGCCAGCAGCCAAGCCCCGGGACACCCAACTGAAGCTTTCTTT. Translating it yields CASSQAPGHPTEAFF. The whole variable domain, remainder taken from reference TRBV14 and TRBJ1-1, is EAGVTQFPSHSVIEKGQTVTLRCDPISGHDNLYWYRRVMGKEIKFLLHFVKESKQDESGMPNNRFLAERTGGTYSTLKVQPAELEDSGVYFCASSQAPGHPTEAFFGQGTRLTVV.

This clonotype came up many times. CDR3 sequence reads: CASSNLEGTGALGYTF. Written as DNA, the CDR3 is TGTGCCAGCAGTAACCTCGAAGGGACAGGGGCCCTAGGCTACACCTTC. The rearrangement links TRBV12-3 or TRBV12-4 to TRBJ1-2; 10 bases map to TRBD1. CDR3 length equals 16 residues. V shed 5 bases, J shed 8 bases, and the junction held 14 bases outside the gene matches.

The chain carries TRBV6-2 or TRBV6-3 and TRBJ1-2; maybe TRBD1 (6 bases). The V gene's germline CDR1 is MNHEY and CDR2 SVGEGT. V lost 2 bases to trimming and J lost 8 bases, with 15 bases between them. There are 14 residues in the CDR3. This CDR3 is CASSYLGQSRGYTF. The CDR3 DNA follows: TGTGCCAGCAGTTACCTTGGACAGTCTCGCGGCTACACCTTC.

The V call is TRBV20-1, the J call TRBJ1-3; D unresolved. Between the trimmed V and J ends, which lost 1 base and 3 bases, there was a span of 10 bases. Germline V lookup: CDR1 DFQATT, CDR2 SNEGSKA (reference sequence). The CDR3 is 14 residues long. The CDR3 protein is CSARGADYGNTIYF. The CDR3 DNA is TGCAGTGCTAGAGGAGCAGATTATGGAAACACCATATATTTT.

A remark on this clonotype: A much larger clone differs by one base, so this may be a read error. This chain uses TRBV7-3 with TRBJ2-1; possible D gene TRBD2, 5 bases. Germline assignment: CDR1 SGHTA and CDR2 FQGTGA. This CDR3 is 14 amino acids long. V was clipped by 5 bases and J by 5 bases, with 13 bases between them. The CDR3 bases are TGTGCCAGCAGCGCTGGCGGGCTCAACAATGAGCAGTTCTTC. The encoded protein is CASSAGGLNNEQFF.

J is TRBJ2-7 and V is TRBV7-8, with a tentative D call TRBD2 (7 bases). Germline V gives CDR1 SGHVS, CDR2 FQNEAQ. V was clipped by 7 bases and J by 0 bases, with 13 bases between them. The CDR3 spans 14 residues. The CDR3 protein is CASTNGGLSYEQYF. The DNA of the CDR3 is TGTGCCAGCACCAACGGGGGGCTCTCCTACGAGCAGTACTTC.

The gene calls are TRBV4-1 and TRBJ1-4, with TRBD1 as a possible D gene (6 bases). Germline V gene lookup returns CDR1 MGHRA and CDR2 YSYEKL. V was cut by 0 bases and J by 8 bases, with 13 bases left in between. This CDR3 comprises 15 residues. CDR3 nucleotides: TGCGCCAGCAGCCAAGACCGGACAGTGAGGGAAAAACTGTTTTTT. Its translation is CASSQDRTVREKLFF.

This rearrangement joins TRBV7-6 to TRBJ1-4; D might be TRBD1 (6 bases). V was clipped by 1 base and J by 5 bases, with 11 bases between them. Germline values: CDR1 SGHVS, CDR2 FNYEAQ. The CDR3 consists of 15 residues. The CDR3 DNA reads as TGTGCCAGCAGCTTAGGGGGGGGCGACAATGAAAAACTGTTTTTT. This gives the protein CASSLGGGDNEKLFF.

The chain is built from TRBV5-5 and TRBJ2-7; perhaps D is TRBD1 or TRBD2 (5 bases each). Germline CDR1 SGHKS, CDR2 YYEKEE (reference sequence). V was pared by 0 bases and J by 4 bases, with 11 bases between. CDR3 length: 14 residues. CDR3 loop: CASSLGLGVYEQYF. Here the CDR3 DNA reads TGTGCCAGCAGCTTGGGGCTGGGGGTTTACGAGCAGTACTTC.

This clonotype has at least ten counts. A much larger clone differs by one base, so this may be a read error. The chain recombines TRBV18 with TRBJ2-5; the D is unclear. The CDR3 length is 11 residues. Per the germline V gene, CDR1 is KGHSH and CDR2 is LQKENI. The germline V and J ends were trimmed by 8 bases and 1 base, with 5 bases remaining between them. This CDR3 reads CASTPQETQYF. CDR3 coding DNA: TGTGCCAGCACCCCCCAAGAGACCCAGTACTTC.

CDR3 sequence reads: CASSIRDRFPGELFF. For the CDR3, the DNA is TGTGCCAGTAGTATTCGGGACAGGTTTCCCGGGGAGCTGTTTTTT. The rearrangement uses TRBV19 and TRBJ2-2, with 8 bases aligning to TRBD1. J gave up 6 bases and V 3 bases, and 6 bases lay outside the gene matches. CDR1 and CDR2 (germline): LNHDA, SQIVND (reference sequence). The CDR3 length is 15 residues.

This clonotype showed up many times. This chain uses TRBV20-1 with TRBJ2-5; a weak D match, TRBD2 (6 bases). The germline V gene has CDR1 DFQATT and CDR2 SNEGSKA (reference sequence). The germline V and J ends were trimmed by 3 bases and 2 bases, with 10 bases remaining between them. The CDR3 has 13 residues. The CDR3 coding sequence is TGCAGTGCTAGCGGGGGAGATCAAGAGACCCAGTACTTC. Its protein product is CSASGGDQETQYF.

This clonotype was seen only a few times. In DNA form, the CDR3 reads TGCAGTGCTAGAATAGAACGCTGGGGAAGCTCCTACGAGCAGTACTTC. Translated, it gives CSARIERWGSSYEQYF. The chain joins TRBV20-1 to TRBJ2-7; D not certain. There are 16 residues in the CDR3. Germline V gives CDR1 DFQATT, CDR2 SNEGSKA (reference sequence). V dropped 2 bases and J dropped 0 bases, with 17 bases sitting between them.

In its sample, this clonotype was seen many times. CDR3 region: CARGRTGGNSPLHF. In DNA form, the CDR3 reads TGTGCCAGAGGAAGGACAGGGGGCAATTCACCCCTCCACTTT. The chain has TRBV2 and TRBJ1-6; 11 bases agree with TRBD1. The CDR3 spans 14 residues. Per germline, CDR1 SNHLY and CDR2 FYNNEI. V dropped 9 bases and J dropped 7; count of bases not matched to a gene: 5. The full variable domain, its missing parts supplied by reference TRBV2 and TRBJ1-6, is EPEVTQTPSHQVTQMGQEVILRCVPISNHLYFYWYRQILGQKVEFLVSFYNNEISEKSEIFDDQFSVERPDGSNFTLKIRSTKLEDSAMYFCARGRTGGNSPLHFGNGTRLTVT.

The chain uses TRBV20-1 and TRBJ1-3; D unclear. From germline, CDR1 is DFQATT and CDR2 SNEGSKA (reference sequence). V was shortened by 1 base and J by 0 bases, with 19 bases between the two germline ends. There are 18 residues in the CDR3. The CDR3 loop reads CSARALDGASNSGNTIYF. For the CDR3, the DNA is TGCAGTGCTAGAGCCTTGGACGGAGCCTCTAACTCTGGAAACACCATATATTTT.

This clonotype was counted many times. This rearrangement joins TRBV2 to TRBJ2-1, with 9 bases matching TRBD1. Trimming took 6 bases from V and 10 from J; bases not matched to a gene: 7. The CDR3 runs to 13 residues. The germline gives CDR1 SNHLY, CDR2 FYNNEI. CDR3 bases: TGTGCCAGCAGCGAGGGACAGGGTGGGGAGCAGTTCTTC. This encodes CASSEGQGGEQFF.